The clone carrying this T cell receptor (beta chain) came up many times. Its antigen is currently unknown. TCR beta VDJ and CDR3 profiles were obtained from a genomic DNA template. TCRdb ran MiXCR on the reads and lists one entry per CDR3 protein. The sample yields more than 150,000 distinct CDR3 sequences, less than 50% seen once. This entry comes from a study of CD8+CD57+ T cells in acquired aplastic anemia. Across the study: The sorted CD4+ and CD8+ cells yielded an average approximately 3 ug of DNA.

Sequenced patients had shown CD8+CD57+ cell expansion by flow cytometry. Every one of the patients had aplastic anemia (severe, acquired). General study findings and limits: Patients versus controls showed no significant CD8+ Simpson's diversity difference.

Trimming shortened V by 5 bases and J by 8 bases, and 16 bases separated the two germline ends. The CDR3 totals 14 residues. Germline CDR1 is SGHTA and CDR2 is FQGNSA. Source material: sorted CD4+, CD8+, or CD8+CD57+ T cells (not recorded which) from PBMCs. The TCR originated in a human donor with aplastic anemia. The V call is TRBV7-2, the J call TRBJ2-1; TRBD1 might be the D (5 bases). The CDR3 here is CASSPQVGWDEQFF. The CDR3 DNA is TGTGCCAGCAGCCCACAGGTAGGGTGGGATGAGCAGTTCTTC.